This T cell receptor (beta chain) was sequenced in a study of T cells after yellow fever vaccination (dated by TCRdb to between 2019 and 2020). Broadly, across the study: The SMART-Seq v4 Ultra Low Input RNA kit was used to prepare libraries from fractions with low cell numbers. To track T-cell clones before and after primary and booster YFV17D yellow fever vaccination, bulk TCR alpha and beta repertoires were sequenced longitudinally. Two healthy male donors, one aged 18 to 30 and one aged 30 to 40 years, made up the cohort. Bulk PBMC replicates and cell subsets were isolated from blood drawn at multiple timepoints before and after both primary and secondary immunization. Summary of the overall study and its limitations: A small share of clonotypes was detected in both CD4 and CD8 compartments, with the overlap likely arising from convergent recombination. FACS-sorted repertoires could contain abundant contaminating clonotypes from the bulk population, so computational filtering was required. After the booster, most clones that had expanded after primary vaccination were detected again (approximately 95% of CD4 and over 75% of CD8), suggesting broad maintenance of memory. The study included only two donors, which limits how far the findings can be generalized. Compared with the primary T-cell response, the secondary T-cell response was faster but weaker, reaching its peak on day 5 rather than on day 15.

Comments on this clonotype: Its antigen target is currently unknown. No much larger clonotype is one base removed from it; base qualities were not supplied.

This sample's treatment or condition label indicates: live attenuated yellow fever vaccine strain. At each blood-draw timepoint, two biological replicates of bulk PBMCs were collected. PBMCs were isolated from peripheral blood using a standard Ficoll-Paque protocol. RNA was extracted with TriZol from bulk PBMCs, CD4 and CD8 fractions, and dextramer-positive and dextramer-negative fractions. Sequenced on an Illumina NovaSeq 6000. Synthesis of TCR cDNA relied on 5'RACE template switching, a step that introduced a universal primer site along with unique molecular identifiers. Priming of cDNA synthesis was performed from both the TCR alpha and TCR beta constant segments. Libraries were amplified in two PCR steps, with sample barcodes and sequencing adapters added in the second step. Libraries were sequenced on Illumina HiSeq 2500 (2x100 bp) or NovaSeq (2x150 bp). Under the source paper's analysis protocol: Reads were demultiplexed and collapsed into UMI consensus sequences with MIGEC, and V(D)J alignment was performed with MiXCR. Vaccine-responding clonotypes were identified with edgeR using replicate PBMC samples, with FDR below 0.01 and a log2 fold change above 5 up to day 15 being required. Each bulk clonotype was labeled CD4 or CD8 based on which sequenced repertoire, CD4 or CD8, contained the clonotype at higher abundance. TCRdb reprocessing: public reads trimmed at Q25 with fastp, clones called with MiXCR, in-frame beta chains kept. Each CDR3 protein gets just one entry, which takes the most common genes and DNA from the rows behind it. The V and J calls follow TCRdb's processing rather than the paper's. This sample gives just over 300,000 distinct CDR3 sequences in total; around 3.6% of them show up just once. Jointly, the top ten make up roughly a quarter of the sample.

The cysteine opens and the phenylalanine closes a CDR3 of 17 amino acids. The only DNA kept is the CDR3, 51 bases in frame from the first base. CDR1 and CDR2 (SGHRS, YFSETQ) derive from the germline V gene. Unmatched junction bases come to 8, with V trimmed by 0 bases and J by 2 bases. This receptor was taken from a man aged 18-30 years who received the YFV17D yellow fever vaccine. Sequencing used PBMCs, obtained on the day of the yellow fever booster vaccination. The chain joins TRBV5-1 to TRBJ2-5, with TRBD2 matching 9 junction bases. At the DNA level, the sequence is TGCGCCAGCAGCTTGGACTCGAGCGGGGGGACACAAGAGACCCAGTACTTC. It codes for CASSLDSSGGTQETQYF.